One sample yielded the 26 T cell receptor beta chains listed below, sequenced in a study of T cell responses to AZD1222 COVID-19 vaccine. Assay: immunoSEQ multiplex PCR; the TCRdb copy retains only in-frame clones and omits some. The profile covers more than 90,000 clones, with about 89% appearing a single time and roughly 7% taken by the ten largest. Here the sequenced sample was peripheral blood, taken 28 days after the second AZD1222 dose. Receptors were obtained from an adult who received the AZD1222 COVID-19 vaccine.

The chain couples TRBV10-1 to TRBJ2-1; no clear D gene. This CDR3 contains 12 residues. Trimming cost V 4 bases and J 5 bases, with 6 bases left between them. Germline V gives CDR1 WNHNN, CDR2 SYGVQD (reference sequence). CDR3 sequence reads: CASSGNNNEQFF. CDR3 sequence (DNA): TGCGCCAGCAGTGGGAACAACAATGAGCAGTTCTTC.

This chain joins TRBV15 and TRBJ2-7; 10 nucleotides agree with TRBD1. Germline CDR1 is LNHNV and CDR2 is YYDKDF (reference sequence). CDR3 length: 16 residues. The trim removed 2 bases at V and 2 bases at J, leaving 6 bases unmatched. The CDR3 coding sequence is TGTGCCACCAGCAGACCTTTGGGACAGGGGACCTACGAGCAGTACTTC. Residues: CATSRPLGQGTYEQYF.

This clone was counted between two and nine times. The chain employs TRBV24-1 and TRBJ2-3; 9 bases are a match to TRBD2. J gave up 3 bases and V 1 base, and 4 bases lay outside the gene matches. The CDR3 consists of 16 residues. The germline V gene encodes CDR1 KGHDR and CDR2 SFDVKD. CDR3 nucleotides: TGTGCCACCAGTGATTTTGGACTAGCGAAGACAGATACGCAGTATTTT. Protein product: CATSDFGLAKTDTQYF.

This clone was detected ten times or more. This chain links TRBV27 with TRBJ2-7, with D tentatively TRBD2 (5 bases). Trimming removed 4 bases from V and 0 bases from J, with 10 bases in between. Germline lookup yields CDR1 MNHEY and CDR2 SMNVEV (reference sequence). This CDR3 contains 14 residues. The CDR3 region has the DNA TGTGCCAGCAGTTCCCTAGCCAGCTCCTACGAGCAGTACTTC. Encoded protein: CASSSLASSYEQYF.

The chain carries TRBV9 and TRBJ2-1, with TRBD2 matching over 15 bases. Germline CDR1 reads SGDLS; CDR2 reads YYNGEE. CDR3 length equals 16 residues. V gave up 0 bases and J gave up 8 bases; unmatched junction bases: 3. The CDR3 bases are TGTGCCAGCAGCGTAGGCGGACTAGCGGGGGGGTATGAGCAGTTCTTC. It encodes CASSVGGLAGGYEQFF.

The CDR3 loop is CATSDYSRGGELFF. The CDR3 DNA is TGTGCCACCAGTGACTACTCAAGGGGAGGGGAGCTGTTTTTT. The chain combines TRBV24-1 with TRBJ2-2; D might be TRBD1 (5 bases). Germline CDR1 and CDR2: KGHDR and SFDVKD. Trimming took 4 bases from V and 8 from J, leaving 13 bases between them. This CDR3 region has 14 residues.

V usage is TRBV28 and J usage is TRBJ1-1; D is ambiguous. The length of the CDR3 is 14 residues. Germline CDR1 is MDHEN and CDR2 is SYDVKM. V was pared by 4 bases and J by 8 bases, with 17 bases between. CDR3 sequence reads: CASSSDERHHEAFF. CDR3 bases: TGTGCCAGCAGTTCGGATGAGAGACATCACGAAGCTTTCTTT. The variable domain in full, completed from reference TRBV28 and TRBJ1-1, reads DVKVTQSSRYLVKRTGEKVFLECVQDMDHENMFWYRQDPGLGLRLIYFSYDVKMKEKGDIPEGYSVSREKKERFSLILESASTNQTSMYLCASSSDERHHEAFFGQGTRLTVV.

The rearrangement uses TRBV4-2 and TRBJ1-2, with TRBD1 matching over 9 bases. The junction had 9 bases not matched to a gene; V was cut back by 0 bases and J by 4 bases. Germline V CDR1 and CDR2: LGHNA, YNFKEQ. There are 17 residues in the CDR3. Here the CDR3 reads CASSQDYRTGASYGYTF. The CDR3 nucleotides are TGTGCCAGCAGCCAAGATTATCGGACAGGGGCAAGCTATGGCTACACCTTC.

V gene TRBV7-2 combines with J gene TRBJ1-5; D call uncertain. Trimming removed 0 bases from V and 0 bases from J, with 12 bases in between. The CDR3 loop spans 17 amino acids. Per the germline V gene, CDR1 is SGHTA and CDR2 is FQGNSA. The CDR3 protein is CASSLARGLYSNQPQHF. CDR3 in DNA: TGTGCCAGCAGCTTAGCCCGCGGACTCTATAGCAATCAGCCCCAGCATTTT.

Turning to this clone: Different DNA sequences within this sample yield the same CDR3. The rearrangement uses TRBV27 and TRBJ1-5; maybe TRBD1 (5 bases). This CDR3 is 14 amino acids long. Germline CDR1 MNHEY, CDR2 SMNVEV (reference sequence). Deletions cut 3 bases from V and 0 bases from J, with 6 bases between. The CDR3 is CASSLGGSNQPQHF. CDR3 nucleotides: TGTGCCAGCAGTTTGGGGGGTAGCAATCAGCCCCAGCATTTT.

This clone was observed once. The chain uses TRBV25-1 and TRBJ1-2, with unresolved D. The CDR3 runs to 14 residues. Germline V gene data show CDR1 as MGHDK and CDR2 as SYGVNS. Deletions cut 1 base from V and 5 bases from J, with 11 bases between. In nucleotides, the CDR3 is TGTGCCAGCAGTGAATGGACGGGCCTGTATGGCTACACCTTC. This sequence encodes CASSEWTGLYGYTF.

V gene TRBV6-1 combines with J gene TRBJ2-7; the D is unclear. Germline-derived CDR1 and CDR2 are MNHNS and SASEGT. The CDR3 consists of 15 residues. The V and J ends lost 4 bases and 1 base respectively, with 14 bases between them. CDR3 in amino acids: CASSAAGHGSYEQYF. The DNA for the CDR3 is TGTGCCAGCAGTGCAGCAGGCCACGGATCCTACGAGCAGTACTTC.

V gene TRBV5-4 combines with J gene TRBJ2-6; unclear D gene. V shed 4 bases and J shed 3 bases, with 8 bases lying between them. This CDR3 spans 14 amino acids. Per germline, CDR1 SGHNT and CDR2 YYREEE (reference sequence). The CDR3 is CASSTGHGANVLTF. The CDR3 DNA reads TGTGCCAGCAGCACCGGCCATGGGGCCAACGTCCTGACTTTC.

The chain recombines TRBV14 with TRBJ2-3; D remains ambiguous. Trimming stripped 2 bases from V and 5 bases from J, with 5 bases between. CDR1 SGHDN and CDR2 FVKESK come from the germline V gene. The CDR3 has 12 amino acids. CDR3 amino acids: CASSQSGDTQYF. For the CDR3, the DNA is TGTGCCAGCAGCCAATCTGGAGATACGCAGTATTTT.

This clone has only a few counts. The chain links TRBV2 to TRBJ2-7; the D gene is possibly TRBD1 (7 bases). V lost 2 bases, J lost 4 bases, and 12 bases lay in between. CDR3 size: 14 residues. Germline V gives CDR1 SNHLY, CDR2 FYNNEI. The CDR3 spells CASSEQGEVYEQYF. The CDR3 nucleotides are TGTGCCAGCAGTGAACAGGGGGAGGTATACGAGCAGTACTTC.

CDR3 sequence reads: CASSLVRGNEQFF. CDR3 nucleotide sequence: TGTGCCAGCAGCTTAGTTCGGGGCAATGAGCAGTTCTTC. The rearrangement joins TRBV11-2 to TRBJ2-1, with D perhaps matching TRBD2 (5 bases). CDR3 size: 13 residues. Per germline, CDR1 SGHAT and CDR2 FQNNGV. V was pared by 1 base and J by 6 bases, with 7 bases between.

This clone appeared once. The chain's CDR3 is CASSLDPGGPQDEQYF. CDR3 in DNA: TGCGCCAGCAGCTTGGATCCGGGAGGGCCTCAAGACGAGCAGTACTTC. V is TRBV5-1 and J is TRBJ2-7, with 8 bases that match TRBD2. V dropped 0 bases and J dropped 5; count of bases not matched to a gene: 10. The CDR3 sequence is 16 residues long. Germline CDR1 reads SGHRS; CDR2 reads YFSETQ.

The V call is TRBV9, the J call TRBJ2-7; D remains ambiguous. Germline CDR1 and CDR2: SGDLS and YYNGEE. This CDR3 comprises 13 residues. Trimming removed 0 bases from V and 3 bases from J, with 7 bases in between. CDR3 coding DNA: TGTGCCAGCAGCGTAGGATCTGACTACGAGCAGTACTTC. As protein: CASSVGSDYEQYF.

In its sample, this clone was seen once. This chain links TRBV28 with TRBJ2-7, with D possibly being TRBD1 (6 bases). V lost 5 bases to trimming and J lost 9 bases, with 23 bases between them. CDR3 length: 15 residues. In germline, CDR1 is MDHEN, CDR2 SYDVKM. DNA of the CDR3: TGTGCCAGCAGTCCTCACGGGACACATGGTTTTGTGCAGTACTTC. Translated: CASSPHGTHGFVQYF.

The V and J genes are TRBV7-2 and TRBJ2-7; tentatively, D is TRBD1 (6 bases). Germline CDR1 SGHTA, CDR2 FQGNSA. Trimming shortened V by 5 bases and J by 5 bases, and 16 bases separated the two germline ends. The CDR3 has 14 amino acids. This chain's CDR3 is CASSAQGHLDEQYF. DNA for the CDR3: TGTGCCAGCAGCGCACAGGGACATCTAGACGAGCAGTACTTC.

This rearrangement joins TRBV6-1 to TRBJ1-1; 7 bases align to TRBD1. Germline CDR1 and CDR2: MNHNS and SASEGT. The CDR3 is 16 residues long. V shed 4 bases, J shed 1 base, and the junction held 9 bases outside the gene matches. CDR3 nucleotide sequence: TGTGCCAGCAGTGCCCTCAGGGGGGGGGAGAACACTGAAGCTTTCTTT. Protein: CASSALRGGENTEAFF.

The chain couples TRBV5-4 to TRBJ1-1, with D possibly matching TRBD1 (6 bases). The CDR3 has 15 amino acids. Germline lookup yields CDR1 SGHNT and CDR2 YYREEE (reference sequence). The germline V and J ends were trimmed by 3 bases and 1 base, with 13 bases remaining between them. The CDR3 here is CASSSLRGENTEAFF. The CDR3 DNA is TGTGCCAGCAGCTCCCTGAGGGGGGAGAACACTGAAGCTTTCTTT.

CDR3 loop: CASSYLGLTSGNTIYF. The CDR3 region has the DNA TGTGCCAGCAGTTACTTGGGACTGACCTCTGGAAACACCATATATTTT. The rearrangement uses TRBV6-5 and TRBJ1-3, with D tentatively TRBD1 (5 bases). Germline V gene lookup returns CDR1 MNHEY and CDR2 SVGAGI. Trimming took off 1 base at V and 0 bases at J, with 10 bases between the two ends. This CDR3 contains 16 residues.

V gene TRBV7-9 combines with J gene TRBJ2-3; no clear D. There are 15 residues in the CDR3. Germline V CDR1 and CDR2: SEHNR, FQNEAQ (reference sequence). Between the trimmed V and J ends, which lost 0 bases and 0 bases, there was a span of 7 bases. The CDR3, as DNA: TGTGCCAGCAGCTTAGCCTTAACTAGCACAGATACGCAGTATTTT. It encodes CASSLALTSTDTQYF.

This clone was seen once. The V call is TRBV5-6, the J call TRBJ2-3; D unclear. CDR3 size: 13 residues. Germline lookup yields CDR1 SGHDT and CDR2 YYEEEE. V was pared by 6 bases and J by 5 bases, with 13 bases between. The CDR3 nucleotides read TGTGCCAGCAACGAGATGGTCGAAGATACGCAGTATTTT. It translates to CASNEMVEDTQYF.

This chain joins TRBV11-2 and TRBJ1-2; D gene unclear. Between the trimmed V and J ends, which lost 5 bases and 0 bases, there was a span of 13 bases. This CDR3 spans 15 amino acids. CDR1 is SGHAT, CDR2 FQNNGV, per germline. The CDR3: CASSPFWGANYGYTF. In DNA form, the CDR3 reads TGTGCCAGCAGCCCCTTTTGGGGAGCTAACTATGGCTACACCTTC.